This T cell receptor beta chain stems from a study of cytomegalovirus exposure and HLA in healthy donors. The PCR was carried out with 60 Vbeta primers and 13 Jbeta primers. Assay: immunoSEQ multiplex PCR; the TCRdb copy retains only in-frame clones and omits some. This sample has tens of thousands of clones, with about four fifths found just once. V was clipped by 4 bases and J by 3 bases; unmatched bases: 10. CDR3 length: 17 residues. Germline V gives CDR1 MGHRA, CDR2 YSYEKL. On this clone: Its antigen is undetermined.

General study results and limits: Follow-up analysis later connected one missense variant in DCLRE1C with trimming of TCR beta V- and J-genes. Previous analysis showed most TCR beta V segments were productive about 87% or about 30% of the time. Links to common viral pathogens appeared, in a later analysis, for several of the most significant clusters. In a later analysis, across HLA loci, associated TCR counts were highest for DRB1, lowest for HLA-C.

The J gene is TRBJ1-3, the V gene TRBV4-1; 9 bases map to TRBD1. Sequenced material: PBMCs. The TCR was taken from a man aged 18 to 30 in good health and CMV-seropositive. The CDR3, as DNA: TGCGCCAGCAGCCGATCGGGGGACAGGGATATTGGAAACACCATATATTTT. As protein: CASSRSGDRDIGNTIYF.